Presented here are 21 T cell receptor beta chains from one specimen sequenced in a study of shared clonotypes between healthy human individuals (dated by TCRdb to the early 2020s). The method was the immunoSEQ multiplex PCR assay. TCRdb carries this immuneACCESS record with in-frame sequences only. Its versions omit some clonotypes, under half of them owing to an unresolved V gene in the studies checked, with the rest unexplained. Here the sample has 450,000 to 550,000 clones; about four fifths occur a single time. The leading ten clones occupy 10% to 15% of the sample. Sequencing was done on a sample of PBMCs. These receptors were collected from a woman aged 40-49 years in good health. Some clones in this sample may be carry-over from other donors' samples.

The V gene is TRBV5-1, the J gene TRBJ2-2, with 7 bases lining up with TRBD1. Germline V lookup: CDR1 SGHRS, CDR2 YFSETQ. With V trimmed by 4 bases and J by 6 bases, 12 bases remained unmatched. The CDR3 contains 16 residues. CDR3 sequence: CASSVYTGEIAGELFF. The CDR3 DNA reads as TGCGCCAGCAGCGTATACACAGGGGAGATAGCCGGGGAGCTGTTTTTT.

Remarks on this clone: The sample carries other DNA sequences with the same CDR3. The chain links TRBV7-2 to TRBJ2-2; no firm D call. Germline V CDR1 and CDR2: SGHTA, FQGNSA. Trimming removed 1 base at V and 1 base at J, with 4 bases between. The CDR3 extends over 14 amino acids. This CDR3 reads CASSLDRNTGELFF. The CDR3, as DNA: TGTGCCAGCAGCTTAGATAGGAACACCGGGGAGCTGTTTTTT.

The V and J genes are TRBV19 and TRBJ2-4, with D perhaps TRBD2 (5 bases). The germline CDR1 and CDR2 sequences are LNHDA and SQIVND (reference sequence). Trimming took 2 bases from V and 0 from J, leaving 17 bases between them. There are 18 residues in the CDR3. The CDR3 sequence is CASSISAGSSIAKNIQYF. Here the CDR3 DNA reads TGTGCCAGTAGTATATCGGCGGGCAGCAGCATAGCCAAAAACATTCAGTACTTC.

This chain connects TRBV28 to TRBJ1-6; D remains ambiguous. The germline V gene has CDR1 MDHEN and CDR2 SYDVKM. Trimming took 6 bases from V and 9 from J, leaving 15 bases between them. CDR3 length: 14 amino acids. The CDR3 coding sequence is TGTGCCAGCAGCTTCGGCAGCGGAGCTTCACCCCTCCACTTT. Its translation is CASSFGSGASPLHF.

This clone has a handful of counts. V is TRBV9 and J is TRBJ2-3; no clear D gene. The CDR3 extends over 15 amino acids. The ends were cut back, 3 bases at V and 2 bases at J, with 13 bases in the middle. In germline, CDR1 is SGDLS, CDR2 YYNGEE. The CDR3 region is CASSEGPHSTDTQYF. CDR3 nucleotide sequence: TGTGCCAGCAGCGAGGGTCCCCACTCCACAGATACGCAGTATTTT.

This rearrangement joins TRBV5-4 to TRBJ2-1; tentatively, D is TRBD1 (6 bases). The V end was cut by 4 bases, the J end by 0 bases, with 11 bases between. This CDR3 region has 15 residues. In germline, CDR1 is SGHNT, CDR2 YYREEE (reference sequence). CDR3 coding DNA: TGTGCCAGCAGCCCAGGGGCAAGCTCCTACAATGAGCAGTTCTTC. Protein sequence: CASSPGASSYNEQFF.

The chain combines TRBV25-1 with TRBJ1-4; 7 bases line up with TRBD1. The CDR3 runs 16 residues. Germline lookup yields CDR1 MGHDK and CDR2 SYGVNS. The trim removed 4 bases at V and 2 bases at J, leaving 7 bases unmatched. CDR3 sequence (DNA): TGTGCCAGCAGTGCCGACAGGGTTACGACTAATGAAAAACTGTTTTTT. It specifies CASSADRVTTNEKLFF.

This sequence joins TRBV19 and TRBJ2-2, with a weak D call TRBD1 (6 bases). Trimming cost V 5 bases and J 8 bases, with 12 bases left between them. The CDR3 has 13 residues. CDR1 is LNHDA, CDR2 SQIVND, per germline (reference sequence). CDR3 sequence reads: CASSPQGDGELFF. Written as DNA, the CDR3 is TGTGCCAGTAGTCCACAGGGTGATGGGGAGCTGTTTTTT.

The chain uses TRBV27 and TRBJ1-1, with 11 positions matching TRBD1. Germline loops: CDR1 MNHEY, CDR2 SMNVEV (reference sequence). V was pared by 6 bases and J by 7 bases, with 4 bases of the junction left unmatched. The CDR3 length is 13 residues. CDR3 in DNA: TGTGCCAGCAGCCTGGGGACAGGGGGTGAAGCTTTCTTT. Its translation is CASSLGTGGEAFF.

The chain uses TRBV7-9 and TRBJ2-7; the match to TRBD2 covers 7 bases. Germline-derived CDR1 and CDR2 are SEHNR and FQNEAQ (reference sequence). CDR3 length: 13 residues. J lost 4 bases, V lost 4 bases, and 4 bases had no gene match. CDR3 amino acids: CASSSSGTYEQYF. The DNA for the CDR3 is TGTGCCAGCAGCTCGAGCGGGACTTACGAGCAGTACTTC.

The chain recombines TRBV18 with TRBJ2-7; D call uncertain. In germline, CDR1 is KGHSH, CDR2 LQKENI. This CDR3 is 14 amino acids long. V dropped 1 base and J dropped 2 bases, with 9 bases sitting between them. In DNA, the CDR3 is TGTGCCAGCTCACCACTTGTACAGACCTACGAGCAGTACTTC. Amino acids: CASSPLVQTYEQYF.

The CDR3 loop is CASSQKTGGPGELFF. The CDR3 coding sequence is TGCGCCAGCAGCCAAAAGACAGGGGGCCCCGGGGAGCTGTTTTTT. This chain connects TRBV5-1 to TRBJ2-2; 10 bases are a match to TRBD1. The CDR3 consists of 15 residues. CDR1 and CDR2 (germline): SGHRS, YFSETQ. V shed 4 bases and J 6 bases; nucleotides not matched to a gene: 6.

The chain employs TRBV29-1 and TRBJ2-1, with D possibly being TRBD1 or TRBD2 (6 bases each). The length of the CDR3 is 14 residues. The V gene lost 7 bases and the J gene lost 6 bases, with 19 bases spanning the gap. The germline CDR1 and CDR2 sequences are SQVTM and ANQGSEA. CDR3 in amino acids: CSAIGSKGGNEQFF. Here the CDR3 DNA reads TGCAGCGCAATCGGGAGCAAAGGGGGCAATGAGCAGTTCTTC.

The chain is built from TRBV28 and TRBJ2-7; the match to TRBD2 covers 13 bases. Trimming took 8 bases from V and 7 from J; bases not matched to a gene: 14. The germline V gene has CDR1 MDHEN and CDR2 SYDVKM. The length of the CDR3 is 16 residues. As DNA, the CDR3 is TGTGCCAGCCATCGCTTTCCGGGACTAGCGGGATCTGAGCAGTACTTC. It yields the protein CASHRFPGLAGSEQYF.

The V and J genes are TRBV7-2 and TRBJ1-5, with TRBD1 as a possible D gene (5 bases). The V end was cut by 1 base, the J end by 6 bases, with 7 bases between. This CDR3 region has 13 residues. Germline V gene sequence: CDR1 SGHTA, CDR2 FQGNSA. The CDR3 bases are TGTGCCAGCAGCTTAGGGGGGTTTCAGCCCCAGCATTTT. It translates to CASSLGGFQPQHF.

This sequence joins TRBV18 and TRBJ2-1; D call uncertain. This CDR3 contains 13 residues. The V and J ends lost 4 bases and 3 bases respectively, with 7 bases between them. CDR1 and CDR2 (germline): KGHSH, LQKENI. CDR3: CASSLNSYNEQFF. In nucleotides, the CDR3 is TGTGCCAGCTCACTAAACAGCTACAATGAGCAGTTCTTC.

This clone was seen just once. The chain carries TRBV6-6 and TRBJ2-7; TRBD2 aligns across 11 bases. The CDR3 spans 16 residues. CDR1 is MNHNY and CDR2 is SVGAGI in the germline V gene (reference sequence). V gave up 6 bases and J gave up 4 bases; unmatched junction bases: 11. The DNA of the CDR3 is TGTGCCAGCAGAAGCTTAGCGGGAGGGCCGGGTTACGAGCAGTACTTC. Encoded protein: CASRSLAGGPGYEQYF.

The chain links TRBV27 to TRBJ2-6; D gene ambiguous. Germline V gives CDR1 MNHEY, CDR2 SMNVEV (reference sequence). Between the trimmed V and J ends, which lost 6 bases and 0 bases, there was a span of 6 bases. The CDR3 is 14 residues long. The CDR3 coding sequence is TGTGCCAGCAGGCGAAGCTCTGGGGCCAACGTCCTGACTTTC. This translates into CASRRSSGANVLTF. Drawing the rest from reference TRBV27 and TRBJ2-6, the complete variable domain is EAQVTQNPRYLITVTGKKLTVTCSQNMNHEYMSWYRQDPGLGLRQIYYSMNVEVTDKGDVPEGYKVSRKEKRNFPLILESPSPNQTSLYFCASRRSSGANVLTFGAGSRLTVL.

The chain carries TRBV18 and TRBJ2-3, with D perhaps TRBD2 (5 bases). Germline V gene data show CDR1 as KGHSH and CDR2 as LQKENI. CDR3 length: 14 amino acids. Trimming left V 3 bases short and J 6 bases short, with 13 bases between. This chain's CDR3 is CASSPVATGDTQYF. CDR3 DNA sequence: TGTGCCAGCTCACCGGTAGCGACTGGGGATACGCAGTATTTT.

This clone was detected once. A much larger clone differs by one base, so this may be a read error. This sample also contains other DNA sequences that code for the same CDR3. V is TRBV7-2 and J is TRBJ2-3; D gene ambiguous. This CDR3 spans 14 amino acids. Trimming removed 5 bases from V and 3 bases from J, with 12 bases in between. Germline loops: CDR1 SGHTA, CDR2 FQGNSA. The CDR3 here is CASSPTTSTDTQYF. The CDR3 coding sequence is TGTGCCAGCAGCCCTACTACGAGTACAGATACGCAGTATTTT.

The V call is TRBV27, the J call TRBJ1-1; D not resolved. Trimming removed 5 bases from V and 3 bases from J, with 22 bases in between. The germline V gene encodes CDR1 MNHEY and CDR2 SMNVEV (reference sequence). The CDR3 sequence is 17 residues long. CDR3 amino acids: CASSTLRRNTPDTEAFF. The CDR3 DNA reads as TGTGCCAGCAGTACACTCAGGAGAAACACGCCGGACACTGAAGCTTTCTTT.